The clone carrying this T cell receptor beta chain was seen a single time. This sample is drawn from a study of blood T cell repertoires in COVID-19. Overall study context: Nucleic acid was either cDNA or gDNA, and it came from T cells, B-cell-depleted T cells, or PBMCs.

Residents of about 25 US areas, aged roughly 18 to 89 years, made up the participants. Each participant's cohort was designated according to participant-reported clinical history. How the authors handled the data: By means of reference gene primer amplification, nucleated cell counts were estimated. The protocol was immunoSEQ multiplex PCR, while the TCRdb copy is restricted to in-frame clones and leaves out a portion. V, J and clone size derive from that table, while D and trimming were established from the DNA sequence. Here the sample spans some 200,000 clones, around 82% being singletons. The CDR3 runs 16 residues. V gave up 3 bases and J gave up 7 bases; unmatched junction bases: 12. Per germline, CDR1 SGHTA and CDR2 FQGNSA.

The clonotype was recovered from a woman aged 55-75 years with acute COVID-19. This chain uses TRBV7-2 with TRBJ2-1; TRBD2 matches at 7 bases. The sequenced sample consisted of PBMCs or T cells enriched from blood (not recorded which). The CDR3 nucleotides are TGTGCCAGCAGCTTCGTGGGAGGGCCGGACGGGAATGAGCAGTTCTTC. It is translated as CASSFVGGPDGNEQFF.